This TCR beta chain was documented in a study of cytomegalovirus exposure and HLA in healthy donors. Study-wide background: Of all 400 or so donors who were genotyped, under 90% belonged to the Caucasian-associated ancestry cluster.

From germline, CDR1 is LNHDA and CDR2 SQIVND (reference sequence). The length of the CDR3 is 13 residues. With V trimmed by 6 bases and J by 6 bases, 7 bases remained unmatched. Study-wide findings and caveats: There were several of the most significant clusters that appeared linked to common viral pathogens in a later analysis. A later analysis found most CMV-associated TCR beta chains apparently HLA-restricted.

Primers included in the PCR were 60 Vbeta and 13 Jbeta primers. The assay was immunoSEQ multiplex PCR, and TCRdb's table has in-frame clones only and misses some. The sample carries over 150,000 clones, approximately 78% recorded once. About this clone itself: Its antigen is undetermined.

The chain is built from TRBV19 and TRBJ1-1; 7 bases line up with TRBD1. Source material: PBMCs. This receptor was taken from a woman in her twenties or thirties in good health and CMV-seropositive. CDR3 coding DNA: TGTGCCAGTAGGAACAGGGGTTGGTCTGAAGCTTTCTTT. Translating gives CASRNRGWSEAFF.